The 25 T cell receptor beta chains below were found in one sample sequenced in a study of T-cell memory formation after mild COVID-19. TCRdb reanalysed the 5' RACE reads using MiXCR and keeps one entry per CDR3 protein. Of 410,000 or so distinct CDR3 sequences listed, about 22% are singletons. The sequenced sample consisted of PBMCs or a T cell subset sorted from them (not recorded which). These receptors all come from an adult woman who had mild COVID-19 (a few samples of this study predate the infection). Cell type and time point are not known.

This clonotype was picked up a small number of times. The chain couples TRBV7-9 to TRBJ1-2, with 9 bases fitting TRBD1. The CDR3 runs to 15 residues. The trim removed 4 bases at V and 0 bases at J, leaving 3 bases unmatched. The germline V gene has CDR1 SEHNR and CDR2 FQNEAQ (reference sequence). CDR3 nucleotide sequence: TGTGCCAGCAGCTCCGGGACAGGGTCTAACTATGGCTACACCTTC. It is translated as CASSSGTGSNYGYTF.

Here the CDR3 reads CSAGQGYSGNTIYF. The DNA for the CDR3 is TGCAGTGCTGGACAGGGGTACTCTGGAAACACCATATATTTT. V usage is TRBV20-1 and J usage is TRBJ1-3; 9 bases line up with TRBD1. The CDR3 is made up of 14 amino acids. Germline CDR1 is DFQATT and CDR2 is SNEGSKA (reference sequence). V lost 5 bases, J lost 0 bases, and 2 bases stayed unmatched.

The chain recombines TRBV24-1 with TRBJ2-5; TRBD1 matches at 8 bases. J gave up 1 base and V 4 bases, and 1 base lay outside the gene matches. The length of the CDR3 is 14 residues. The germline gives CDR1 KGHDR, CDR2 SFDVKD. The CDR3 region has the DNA TGTGCCACCAGTGACAGGGGGCGCCAAGAGACCCAGTACTTC. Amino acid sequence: CATSDRGRQETQYF.

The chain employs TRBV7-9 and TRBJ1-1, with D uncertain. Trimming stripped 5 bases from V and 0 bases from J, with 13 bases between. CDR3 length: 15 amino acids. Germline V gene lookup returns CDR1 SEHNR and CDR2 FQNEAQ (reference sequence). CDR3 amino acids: CASSLNANLNTEAFF. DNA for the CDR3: TGTGCCAGCAGCCTAAACGCGAATCTGAACACTGAAGCTTTCTTT.

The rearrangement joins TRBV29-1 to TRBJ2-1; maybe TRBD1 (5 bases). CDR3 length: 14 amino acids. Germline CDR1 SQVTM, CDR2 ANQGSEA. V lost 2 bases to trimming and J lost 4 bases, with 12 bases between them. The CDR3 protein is CSVEKGRQYNEQFF. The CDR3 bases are TGCAGCGTTGAAAAGGGGCGACAGTACAATGAGCAGTTCTTC.

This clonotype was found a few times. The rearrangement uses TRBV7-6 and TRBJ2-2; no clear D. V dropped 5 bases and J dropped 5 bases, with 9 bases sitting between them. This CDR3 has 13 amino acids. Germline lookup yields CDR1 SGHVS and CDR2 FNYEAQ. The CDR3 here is CASSRVGTGELFF. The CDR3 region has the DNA TGTGCCAGCAGCCGCGTGGGAACCGGGGAGCTGTTTTTT. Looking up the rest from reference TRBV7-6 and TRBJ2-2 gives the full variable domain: GAGVSQSPRYKVTKRGQDVALRCDPISGHVSLYWYRQALGQGPEFLTYFNYEAQQDKSGLPNDRFSAERPEGSISTLTIQRTEQRDSAMYRCASSRVGTGELFFGEGSRLTVL.

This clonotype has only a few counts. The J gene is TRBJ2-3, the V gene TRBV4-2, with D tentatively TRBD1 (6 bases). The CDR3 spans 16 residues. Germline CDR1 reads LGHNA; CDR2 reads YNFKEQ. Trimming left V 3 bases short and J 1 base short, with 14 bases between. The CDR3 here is CASSQQRGQGTDTQYF. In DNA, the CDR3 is TGTGCCAGCAGCCAGCAAAGGGGACAAGGCACAGATACGCAGTATTTT.

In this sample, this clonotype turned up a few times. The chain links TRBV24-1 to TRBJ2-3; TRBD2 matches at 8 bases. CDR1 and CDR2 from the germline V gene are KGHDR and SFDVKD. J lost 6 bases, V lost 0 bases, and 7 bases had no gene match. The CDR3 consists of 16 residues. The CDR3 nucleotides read TGTGCCACCAGTGATTTGAAAAGCGGGAGTAGGGATACGCAGTATTTT. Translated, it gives CATSDLKSGSRDTQYF.

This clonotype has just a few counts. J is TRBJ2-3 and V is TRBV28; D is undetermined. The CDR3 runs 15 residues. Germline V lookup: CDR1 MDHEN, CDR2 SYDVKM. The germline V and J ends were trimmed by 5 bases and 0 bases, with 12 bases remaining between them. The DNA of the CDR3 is TGTGCCAGCAGTCCCACGCTACCAAGCACAGATACGCAGTATTTT. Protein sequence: CASSPTLPSTDTQYF.

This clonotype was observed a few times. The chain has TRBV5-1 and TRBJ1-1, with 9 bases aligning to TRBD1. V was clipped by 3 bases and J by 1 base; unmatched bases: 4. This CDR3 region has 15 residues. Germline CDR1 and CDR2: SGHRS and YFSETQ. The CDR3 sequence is CASSSKQGANTEAFF. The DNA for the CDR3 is TGCGCCAGCAGCTCTAAACAGGGGGCGAACACTGAAGCTTTCTTT.

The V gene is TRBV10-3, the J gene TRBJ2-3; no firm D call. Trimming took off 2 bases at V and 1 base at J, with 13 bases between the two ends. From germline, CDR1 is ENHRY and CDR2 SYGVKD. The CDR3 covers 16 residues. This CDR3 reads CAISEVAGSGTDTQYF. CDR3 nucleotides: TGTGCCATCAGTGAGGTAGCCGGGTCCGGCACAGATACGCAGTATTTT.

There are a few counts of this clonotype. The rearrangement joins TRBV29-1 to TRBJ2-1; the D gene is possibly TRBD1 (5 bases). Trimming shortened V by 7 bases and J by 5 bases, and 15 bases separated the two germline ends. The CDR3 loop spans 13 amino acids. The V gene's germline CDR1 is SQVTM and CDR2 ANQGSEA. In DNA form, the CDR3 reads TGCAGCGCCGACCTAGGGGCGGACAATGAGCAGTTCTTC. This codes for CSADLGADNEQFF.

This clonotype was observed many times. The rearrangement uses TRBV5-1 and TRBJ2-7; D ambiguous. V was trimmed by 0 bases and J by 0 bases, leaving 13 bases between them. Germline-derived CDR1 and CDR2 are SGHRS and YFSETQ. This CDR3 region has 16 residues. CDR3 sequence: CASSLELAARSYEQYF. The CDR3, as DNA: TGCGCCAGCAGCTTGGAATTGGCAGCCCGCTCCTACGAGCAGTACTTC.

The CDR3 region is CASSLTRDTRDIQYF. The CDR3 nucleotides read TGTGCCAGCAGTTTGACGAGGGACACCAGGGACATTCAGTACTTC. The chain has TRBV6-4 and TRBJ2-4; a weak D match, TRBD1 (6 bases). Germline V gene data show CDR1 as MRHNA and CDR2 as SNTAGT. Trimming cost V 5 bases and J 8 bases, with 19 bases left between them. CDR3 length equals 15 residues.

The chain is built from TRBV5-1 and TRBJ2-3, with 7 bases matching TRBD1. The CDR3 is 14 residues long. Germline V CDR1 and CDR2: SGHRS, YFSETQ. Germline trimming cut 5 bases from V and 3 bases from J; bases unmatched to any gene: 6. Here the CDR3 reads CASRPGTATDTQYF. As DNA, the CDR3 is TGCGCCAGCAGGCCCGGGACAGCAACAGATACGCAGTATTTT.

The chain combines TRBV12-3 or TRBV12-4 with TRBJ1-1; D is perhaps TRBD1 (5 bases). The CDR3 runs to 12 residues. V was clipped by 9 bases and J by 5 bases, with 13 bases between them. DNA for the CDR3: TGTGCCAGTGGGGGGGGGGAAACTGAAGCTTTCTTT. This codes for CASGGGETEAFF.

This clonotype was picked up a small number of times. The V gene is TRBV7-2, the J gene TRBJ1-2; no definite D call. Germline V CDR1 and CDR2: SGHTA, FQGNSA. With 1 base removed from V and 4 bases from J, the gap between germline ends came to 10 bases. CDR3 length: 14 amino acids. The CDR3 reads CASSLVAQVYGYTF. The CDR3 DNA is TGTGCCAGCAGCTTAGTTGCCCAGGTCTATGGCTACACCTTC.

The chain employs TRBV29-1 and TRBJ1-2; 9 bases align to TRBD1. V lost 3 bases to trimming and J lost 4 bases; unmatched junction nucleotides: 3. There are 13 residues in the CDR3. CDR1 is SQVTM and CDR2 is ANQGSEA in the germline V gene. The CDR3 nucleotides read TGCAGCGTTGAGACAGGGGGGAGCTATGGCTACACCTTC. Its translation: CSVETGGSYGYTF.

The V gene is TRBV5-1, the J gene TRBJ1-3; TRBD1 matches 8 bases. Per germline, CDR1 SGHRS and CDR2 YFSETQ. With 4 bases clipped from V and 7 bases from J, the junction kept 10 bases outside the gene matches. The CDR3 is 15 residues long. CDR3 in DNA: TGCGCCAGCAGCCCGTCGACAGGGGCTTTTAACACCATATATTTT. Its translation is CASSPSTGAFNTIYF.

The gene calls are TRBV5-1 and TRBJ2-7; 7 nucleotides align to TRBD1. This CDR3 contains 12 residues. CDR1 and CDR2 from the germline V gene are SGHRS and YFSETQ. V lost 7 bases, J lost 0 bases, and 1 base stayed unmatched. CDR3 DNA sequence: TGCGCCAGCCGGACAGGCTCCTACGAGCAGTACTTC. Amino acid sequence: CASRTGSYEQYF.

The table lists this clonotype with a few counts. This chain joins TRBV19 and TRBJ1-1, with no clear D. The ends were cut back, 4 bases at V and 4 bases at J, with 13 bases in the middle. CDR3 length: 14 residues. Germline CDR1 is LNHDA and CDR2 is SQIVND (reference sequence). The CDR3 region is CASSTDQGSTEAFF. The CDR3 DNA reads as TGTGCCAGTAGTACGGATCAAGGTAGCACTGAAGCTTTCTTT.

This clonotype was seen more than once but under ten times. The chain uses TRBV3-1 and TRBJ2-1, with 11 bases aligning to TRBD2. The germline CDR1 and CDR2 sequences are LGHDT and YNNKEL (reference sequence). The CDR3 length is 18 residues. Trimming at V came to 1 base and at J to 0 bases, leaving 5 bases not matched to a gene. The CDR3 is CASSQGLAGPFSYNEQFF. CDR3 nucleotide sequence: TGTGCCAGCAGCCAAGGACTAGCGGGACCTTTCTCCTACAATGAGCAGTTCTTC.

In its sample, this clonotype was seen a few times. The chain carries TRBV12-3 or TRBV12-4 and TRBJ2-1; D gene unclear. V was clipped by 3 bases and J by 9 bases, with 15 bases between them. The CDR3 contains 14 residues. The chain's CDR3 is CASSLNRQGREQFF. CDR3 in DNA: TGTGCCAGCAGTTTGAACCGCCAAGGCCGTGAGCAGTTCTTC.

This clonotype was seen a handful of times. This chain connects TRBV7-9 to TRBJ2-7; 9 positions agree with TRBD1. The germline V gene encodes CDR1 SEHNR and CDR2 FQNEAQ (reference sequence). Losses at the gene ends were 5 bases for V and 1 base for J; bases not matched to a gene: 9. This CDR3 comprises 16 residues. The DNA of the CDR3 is TGTGCCAGCAGCACGGGGCTGGGACAGGGATCCTACGAGCAGTACTTC. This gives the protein CASSTGLGQGSYEQYF.

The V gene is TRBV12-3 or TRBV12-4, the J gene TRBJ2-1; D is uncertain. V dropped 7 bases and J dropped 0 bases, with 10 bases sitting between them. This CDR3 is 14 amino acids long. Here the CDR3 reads CASTEVSSYNEQFF. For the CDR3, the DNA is TGTGCCAGCACCGAGGTGAGCTCCTACAATGAGCAGTTCTTC.